The 10 T cell receptor beta chains in this list originate from one sample, sequenced in a study of Ad26.COV2.S vaccination and SARS-CoV-2 variants. Treatment noted: some 19 received Ad26.COV2.S at low or high dose, single or two shots; roughly five received placebo; per-sample allocation not given. Repertoires come from day 63 after the first vaccine or placebo injection. Assay: immunoSEQ multiplex PCR; the TCRdb copy retains only in-frame clones and omits some. The profile covers a few hundred thousand clones, with roughly 87% appearing a single time and nearly 3% taken by the ten largest. The starting material was peripheral blood, obtained in a trial of Ad26.COV2.S vaccine versus placebo. These receptor sequences come from a person aged 18-65 years who received the Ad26.COV2.S COVID-19 vaccine or a placebo.

The rearrangement joins TRBV6-6 to TRBJ2-3, with 13 bases fitting TRBD2. Germline V CDR1 and CDR2: MNHNY, SVGAGI (reference sequence). With 6 bases clipped from V and 3 bases from J, the junction kept 6 bases outside the gene matches. The CDR3 runs to 16 residues. CDR3 in DNA: TGTGCCAGCAGGACGACTAGCGGGGGGCTTACAGATACGCAGTATTTT. Translated: CASRTTSGGLTDTQYF.

This chain connects TRBV19 to TRBJ1-1; possibly TRBD1 for D (5 bases). Germline loops: CDR1 LNHDA, CDR2 SQIVND (reference sequence). This CDR3 has 12 residues. V shed 9 bases and J shed 2 bases, with 10 bases lying between them. CDR3: CASIDRNTEAFF. The CDR3 bases are TGTGCCAGCATAGACAGAAACACTGAAGCTTTCTTT.

This clone was seen just once. This sequence joins TRBV5-6 and TRBJ2-7; maybe TRBD2 (6 bases). Germline loops: CDR1 SGHDT, CDR2 YYEEEE. This CDR3 region has 12 residues. Between the trimmed V and J ends, which lost 4 bases and 7 bases, there was a span of 12 bases. CDR3 DNA sequence: TGTGCCAGCAGCCGACGGGGGTGGGAGCAGTACGTC. It codes for CASSRRGWEQYV.

The CDR3 loop reads CASSVAAADTQYF. The DNA for the CDR3 is TGTGCCAGCAGCGTAGCGGCGGCAGATACGCAGTATTTT. V is TRBV9 and J is TRBJ2-3; D not certain. V gave up 0 bases and J gave up 4 bases, with 6 bases separating them. CDR3 length equals 13 residues. Germline CDR1 and CDR2: SGDLS and YYNGEE. The entire variable domain, with the rest obtained from reference TRBV9 and TRBJ2-3, is as follows: DSGVTQTPKHLITATGQRVTLRCSPRSGDLSVYWYQQSLDQGLQFLIQYYNGEERAKGNILERFSAQQFPDLHSELNLSSLELGDSALYFCASSVAAADTQYFGPGTRLTVL.

J is TRBJ2-7 and V is TRBV5-1; TRBD1 matches at 7 bases. Germline trimming cut 0 bases from V and 2 bases from J; bases unmatched to any gene: 5. This CDR3 is 15 amino acids long. The germline CDR1 and CDR2 sequences are SGHRS and YFSETQ. This CDR3 is CASSLGQGTTYEQYF. DNA of the CDR3: TGCGCCAGCAGCTTGGGACAGGGAACTACCTACGAGCAGTACTTC.

This rearrangement joins TRBV27 to TRBJ2-7; D is uncertain. This CDR3 is 13 amino acids long. V lost 3 bases and J 3 bases, leaving 9 bases between the germline ends. CDR1 and CDR2 from the germline V gene are MNHEY and SMNVEV (reference sequence). The CDR3 DNA follows: TGTGCCAGCAGTTTTGATGGTTTCTACGAGCAGTACTTC. It encodes CASSFDGFYEQYF.

This clone is termed medium-sized (0.01 to 0.1%). V usage is TRBV3-1 (or the pseudogene TRBV3-2) and J usage is TRBJ2-1, with 9 bases aligning to TRBD2. Trimming removed 1 base from V and 0 bases from J; junction bases left unmatched: 1. Germline V gives CDR1 LGHDT, CDR2 YNNKEL (reference sequence). CDR3 length equals 16 residues. CDR3 bases: TGTGCCAGCAGCCAAGGACTAGCGGACTCCTACAATGAGCAGTTCTTC. Translating gives CASSQGLADSYNEQFF.

This clone came up once. This chain links TRBV6-2 or TRBV6-3 with TRBJ2-4; D is possibly TRBD1 (6 bases). Trimming took 6 bases from V and 4 from J, leaving 19 bases between them. This CDR3 contains 16 residues. Germline CDR1 MNHEY, CDR2 SVGEGT. The CDR3 DNA reads as TGTGCCAGCAGCGGATTAACACAGGGAAGAAAAAACATTCAGTACTTC. This translates into CASSGLTQGRKNIQYF.

This rearrangement joins TRBV6-5 to TRBJ2-1, with a possible D match to TRBD2 (5 bases). CDR3 length: 13 residues. The germline V and J ends were trimmed by 0 bases and 5 bases, with 5 bases remaining between them. In germline, CDR1 is MNHEY, CDR2 SVGAGI. The CDR3 DNA follows: TGTGCCAGCAGTTACTCGGAGGACAATGAGCAGTTCTTC. It specifies CASSYSEDNEQFF.

The gene calls are TRBV5-8 and TRBJ1-1; the match to TRBD1 covers 8 bases. In germline, CDR1 is SGHTS, CDR2 YDEGEE. Unmatched junction bases numbered 3, after V lost 0 bases and J lost 2 bases. The CDR3 contains 15 residues. The chain's CDR3 is CASSLVRGRNTEAFF. In nucleotides, the CDR3 is TGTGCCAGCAGCTTGGTCAGGGGGCGAAACACTGAAGCTTTCTTT.